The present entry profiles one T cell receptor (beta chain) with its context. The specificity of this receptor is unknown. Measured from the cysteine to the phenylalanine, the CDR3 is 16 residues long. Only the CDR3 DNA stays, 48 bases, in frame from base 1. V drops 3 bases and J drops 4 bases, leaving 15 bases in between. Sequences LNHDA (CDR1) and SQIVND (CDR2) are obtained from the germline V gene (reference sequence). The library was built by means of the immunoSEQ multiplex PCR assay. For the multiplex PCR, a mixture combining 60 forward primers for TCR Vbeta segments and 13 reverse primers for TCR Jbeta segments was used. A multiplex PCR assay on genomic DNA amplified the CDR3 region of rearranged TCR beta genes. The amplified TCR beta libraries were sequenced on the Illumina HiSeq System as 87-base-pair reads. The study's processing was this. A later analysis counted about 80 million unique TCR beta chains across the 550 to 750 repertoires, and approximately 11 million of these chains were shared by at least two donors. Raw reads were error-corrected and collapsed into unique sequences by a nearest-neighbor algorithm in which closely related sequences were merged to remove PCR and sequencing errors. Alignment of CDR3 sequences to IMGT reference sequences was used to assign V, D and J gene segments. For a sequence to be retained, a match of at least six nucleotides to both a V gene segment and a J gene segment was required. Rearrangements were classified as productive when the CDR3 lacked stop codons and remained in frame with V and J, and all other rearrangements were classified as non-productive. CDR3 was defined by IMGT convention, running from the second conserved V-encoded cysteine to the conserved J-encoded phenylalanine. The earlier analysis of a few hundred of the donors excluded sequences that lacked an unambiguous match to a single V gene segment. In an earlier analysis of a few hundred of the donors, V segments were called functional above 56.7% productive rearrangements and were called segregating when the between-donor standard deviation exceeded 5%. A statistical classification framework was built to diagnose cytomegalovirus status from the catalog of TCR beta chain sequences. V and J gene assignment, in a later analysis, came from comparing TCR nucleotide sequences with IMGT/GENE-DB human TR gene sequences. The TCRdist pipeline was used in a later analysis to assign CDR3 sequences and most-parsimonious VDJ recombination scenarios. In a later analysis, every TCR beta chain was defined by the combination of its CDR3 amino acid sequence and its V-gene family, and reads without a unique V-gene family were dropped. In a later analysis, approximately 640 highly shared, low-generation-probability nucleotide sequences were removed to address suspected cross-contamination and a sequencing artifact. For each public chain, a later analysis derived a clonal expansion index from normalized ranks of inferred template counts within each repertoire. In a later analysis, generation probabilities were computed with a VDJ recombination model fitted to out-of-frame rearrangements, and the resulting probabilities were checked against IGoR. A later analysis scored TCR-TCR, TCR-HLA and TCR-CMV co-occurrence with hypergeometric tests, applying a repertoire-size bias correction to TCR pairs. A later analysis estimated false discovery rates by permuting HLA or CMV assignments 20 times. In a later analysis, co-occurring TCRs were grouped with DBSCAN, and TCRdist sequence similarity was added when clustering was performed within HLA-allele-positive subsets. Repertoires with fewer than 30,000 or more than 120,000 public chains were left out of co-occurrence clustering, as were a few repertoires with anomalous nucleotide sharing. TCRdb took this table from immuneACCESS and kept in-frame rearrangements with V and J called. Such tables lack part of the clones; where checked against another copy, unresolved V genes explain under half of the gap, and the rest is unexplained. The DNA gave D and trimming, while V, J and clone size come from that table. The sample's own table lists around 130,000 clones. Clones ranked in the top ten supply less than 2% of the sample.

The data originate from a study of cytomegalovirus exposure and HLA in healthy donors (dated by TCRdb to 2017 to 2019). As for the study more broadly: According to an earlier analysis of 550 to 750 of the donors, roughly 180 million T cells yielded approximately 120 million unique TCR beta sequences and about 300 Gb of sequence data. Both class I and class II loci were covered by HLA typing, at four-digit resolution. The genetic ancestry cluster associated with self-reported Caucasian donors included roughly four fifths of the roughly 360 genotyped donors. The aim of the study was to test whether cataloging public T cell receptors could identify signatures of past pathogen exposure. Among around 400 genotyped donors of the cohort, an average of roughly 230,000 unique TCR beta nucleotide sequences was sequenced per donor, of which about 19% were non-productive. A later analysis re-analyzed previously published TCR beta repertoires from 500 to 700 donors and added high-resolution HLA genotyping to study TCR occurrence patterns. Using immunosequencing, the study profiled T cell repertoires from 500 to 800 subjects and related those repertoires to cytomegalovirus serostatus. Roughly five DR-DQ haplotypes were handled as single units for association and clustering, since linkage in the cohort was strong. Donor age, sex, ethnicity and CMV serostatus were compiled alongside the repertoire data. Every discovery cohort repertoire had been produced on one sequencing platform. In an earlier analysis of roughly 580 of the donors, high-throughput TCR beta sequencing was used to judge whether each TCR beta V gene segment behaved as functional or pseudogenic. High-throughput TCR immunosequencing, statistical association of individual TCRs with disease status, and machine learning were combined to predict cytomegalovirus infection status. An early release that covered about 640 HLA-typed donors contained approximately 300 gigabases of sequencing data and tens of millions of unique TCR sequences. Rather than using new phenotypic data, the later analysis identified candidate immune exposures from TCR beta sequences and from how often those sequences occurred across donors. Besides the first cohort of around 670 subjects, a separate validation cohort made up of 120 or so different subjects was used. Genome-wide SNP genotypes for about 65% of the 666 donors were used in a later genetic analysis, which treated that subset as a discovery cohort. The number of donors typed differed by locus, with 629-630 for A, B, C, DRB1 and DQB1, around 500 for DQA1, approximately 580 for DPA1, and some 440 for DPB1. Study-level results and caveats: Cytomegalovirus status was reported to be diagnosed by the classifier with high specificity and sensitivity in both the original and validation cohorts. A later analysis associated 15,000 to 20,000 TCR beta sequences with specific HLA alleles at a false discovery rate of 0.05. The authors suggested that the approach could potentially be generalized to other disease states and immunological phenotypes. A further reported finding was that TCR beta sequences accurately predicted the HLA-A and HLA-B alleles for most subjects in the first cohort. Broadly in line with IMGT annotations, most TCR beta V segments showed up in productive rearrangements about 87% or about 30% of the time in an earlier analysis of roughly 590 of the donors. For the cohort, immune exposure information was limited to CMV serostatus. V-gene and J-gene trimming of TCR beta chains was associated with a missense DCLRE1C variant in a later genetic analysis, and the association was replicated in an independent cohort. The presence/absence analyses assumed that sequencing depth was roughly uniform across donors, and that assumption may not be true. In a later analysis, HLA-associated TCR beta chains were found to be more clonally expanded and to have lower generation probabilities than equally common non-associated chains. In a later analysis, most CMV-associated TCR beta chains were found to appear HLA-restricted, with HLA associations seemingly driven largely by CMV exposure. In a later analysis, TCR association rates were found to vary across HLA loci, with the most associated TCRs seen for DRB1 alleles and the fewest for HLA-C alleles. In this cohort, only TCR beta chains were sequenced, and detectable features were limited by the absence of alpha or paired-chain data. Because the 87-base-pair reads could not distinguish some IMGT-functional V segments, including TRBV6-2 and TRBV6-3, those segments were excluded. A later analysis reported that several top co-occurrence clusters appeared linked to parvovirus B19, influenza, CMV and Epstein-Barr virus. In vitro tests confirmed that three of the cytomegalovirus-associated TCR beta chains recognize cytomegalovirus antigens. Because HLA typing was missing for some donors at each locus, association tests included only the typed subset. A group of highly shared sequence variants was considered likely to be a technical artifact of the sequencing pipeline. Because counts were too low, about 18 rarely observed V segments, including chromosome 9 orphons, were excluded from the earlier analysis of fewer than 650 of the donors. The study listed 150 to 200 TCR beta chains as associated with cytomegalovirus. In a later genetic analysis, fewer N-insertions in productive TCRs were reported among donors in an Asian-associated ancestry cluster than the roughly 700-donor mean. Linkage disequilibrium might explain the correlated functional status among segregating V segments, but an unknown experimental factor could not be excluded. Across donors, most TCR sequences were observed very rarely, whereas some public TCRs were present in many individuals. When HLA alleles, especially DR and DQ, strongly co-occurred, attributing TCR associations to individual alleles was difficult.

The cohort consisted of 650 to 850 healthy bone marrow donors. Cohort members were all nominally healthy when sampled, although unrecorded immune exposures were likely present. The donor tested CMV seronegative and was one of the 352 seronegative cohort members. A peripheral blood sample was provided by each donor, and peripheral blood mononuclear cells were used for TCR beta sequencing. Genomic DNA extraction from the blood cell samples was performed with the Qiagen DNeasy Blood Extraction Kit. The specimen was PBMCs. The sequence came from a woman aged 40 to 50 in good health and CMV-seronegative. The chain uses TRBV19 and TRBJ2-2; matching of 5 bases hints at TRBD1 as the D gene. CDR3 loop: CASSMGQGGPTGELFF. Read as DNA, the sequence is TGTGCCAGTAGTATGGGTCAGGGCGGACCCACCGGGGAGCTGTTTTTT.